This T cell receptor (beta chain) is from a study of shared clonotypes between healthy human individuals. Broader study findings: Non-shared clonotypes showed lower generation probabilities than clonotypes common to all four donors.

Method: immunoSEQ multiplex PCR; TCRdb's copy keeps in-frame clones and lacks some. Of roughly 2.5 million clones in the sample, 90% to 95% were seen once. In germline, CDR1 is SGHNT, CDR2 YENEEA. This CDR3 has 14 residues. The V end was cut by 2 bases, the J end by 3 bases, with 10 bases between. As regards this clone: Its antigen is still unknown.

This chain uses TRBV11-3 with TRBJ2-5; D perhaps matches TRBD2 (5 bases). Material: naive CD4+ T cells sorted from blood. Sample subset: CD45RA+ positively selected. The TCR was taken from a man younger than 35 in good health. The CDR3, as DNA: TGTGCCAGCAGCTTACGGGGAAGAGAAGAGACCCAGTACTTC. This encodes CASSLRGREETQYF. Supplemented by reference TRBV11-3 and TRBJ2-5, the full variable domain reads EAGVVQSPRYKIIEKKQPVAFWCNPISGHNTLYWYLQNLGQGPELLIRYENEEAVDDSQLPKDRFSAERLKGVDSTLKIQPAELGDSAVYLCASSLRGREETQYFGPGTRLLVL.